This is a list of T cell receptor beta chains from one sample in a study of blood T cell repertoires in COVID-19. Libraries were prepared by immunoSEQ multiplex PCR; TCRdb keeps only in-frame clonotypes and omits some of them. The table shows around 75,000 clones, with around 80% occurring only once. Sequencing input: peripheral blood. These receptors were collected from a man between 50 and 59 years old with COVID-19, enrolled during active disease. CDR3s leave out the opening cysteine and the closing phenylalanine or tryptophan. D genes are given only for firm matches. Expanded clones are given a class, and other clones once, few, many or no size at all.

V gene: TRBV6-5
clone size: -
D gene: -
CDR3 protein: ASSRQRNQPQH

V gene: TRBV7-9
clone size: -
D gene: TRBD2
CDR3 protein: ASRGTAASGRGQF

V gene: TRBV29-1
clone size: -
D gene: TRBD2
CDR3 protein: SVYGLAGMETQY

V gene: TRBV28
clone size: -
D gene: TRBD1
CDR3 protein: ASSEQGFGYT

V gene: TRBV5-1
clone size: once
D gene: TRBD2
CDR3 protein: ASTLMTSEETQY

V gene: TRBV4-3
clone size: -
D gene: TRBD1
CDR3 protein: ASSQSDREFQPQH

V gene: TRBV5-1
clone size: -
D gene: -
CDR3 protein: ASSLDSGEEQF

V gene: TRBV5-5
clone size: -
D gene: TRBD1
CDR3 protein: ASRQGQGNYNEQF

V gene: TRBV3-1/TRBV3-2
clone size: -
D gene: -
CDR3 protein: ASSQSAINEQF

V gene: TRBV6-1
clone size: -
D gene: -
CDR3 protein: ASSEERSETYNSPLH

V gene: TRBV30
clone size: few
D gene: -
CDR3 protein: AWSSPPQH

V gene: TRBV11-3
clone size: -
D gene: -
CDR3 protein: ASSLEREGHEPQH

V gene: TRBV4-3
clone size: -
D gene: -
CDR3 protein: ASSRGTASYNEQF

V gene: TRBV18
clone size: -
D gene: TRBD1
CDR3 protein: ASSRGTENQPQH

V gene: TRBV5-4
clone size: -
D gene: -
CDR3 protein: ASSLDPKVYGNEQF

V gene: TRBV30
clone size: -
D gene: -
CDR3 protein: AWLRDYGYT

V gene: TRBV28
clone size: few
D gene: -
CDR3 protein: ASSFGRGNQPQH

V gene: TRBV6-5
clone size: -
D gene: TRBD1
CDR3 protein: ASRGDRNQPQH

V gene: TRBV27
clone size: once
D gene: -
CDR3 protein: ASSLSMTKNIQY

V gene: TRBV27
clone size: -
D gene: -
CDR3 protein: ASSHQNSYEQY

V gene: TRBV6-5
clone size: -
D gene: TRBD1
CDR3 protein: ASTYRQGAGGELF

V gene: TRBV7-8
clone size: -
D gene: -
CDR3 protein: ASSQALRDKNEQY

V gene: TRBV28
clone size: -
D gene: -
CDR3 protein: ASSSGATNEKLF

V gene: TRBV19
clone size: few
D gene: -
CDR3 protein: ASSFASRLSYNEQF

V gene: TRBV7-8
clone size: -
D gene: -
CDR3 protein: ASRPVGNTIY

V gene: TRBV2
clone size: few
D gene: TRBD2
CDR3 protein: ASRRGVLAATDTQY

V gene: TRBV5-1
clone size: -
D gene: TRBD1
CDR3 protein: ASSLEGAGGYT

V gene: TRBV5-5
clone size: -
D gene: -
CDR3 protein: AGSSGPSNQPQH

V gene: TRBV7-8
clone size: -
D gene: -
CDR3 protein: ASSLVGGGNEQY

V gene: TRBV11-2
clone size: -
D gene: -
CDR3 protein: ASSLDPGATEQF

V gene: TRBV21-1
clone size: -
D gene: -
CDR3 protein: ASSGTGAGANVLT

V gene: TRBV2
clone size: few
D gene: -
CDR3 protein: ASSPTTGLDGYT

V gene: TRBV5-1
clone size: -
D gene: -
CDR3 protein: ASSLNGGTEAF

V gene: TRBV3-1/TRBV3-2
clone size: -
D gene: -
CDR3 protein: ASGWGGTSTNEKLF

V gene: TRBV6-2/TRBV6-3
clone size: -
D gene: -
CDR3 protein: ASSWSSESEAF

V gene: TRBV6-2/TRBV6-3
clone size: few
D gene: -
CDR3 protein: ASSYPKSGNYGYT

V gene: TRBV9
clone size: once
D gene: -
CDR3 protein: ASSRPGGRTQY

V gene: TRBV20-1
clone size: -
D gene: -
CDR3 protein: SASRGGTNYGYT

V gene: TRBV7-2
clone size: -
D gene: -
CDR3 protein: ASSLVGGSTYEQY

V gene: TRBV30
clone size: few
D gene: -
CDR3 protein: ACARAGELF

V gene: TRBV7-2
clone size: -
D gene: -
CDR3 protein: ASSFRANTGELF

V gene: TRBV6-2/TRBV6-3
clone size: -
D gene: TRBD2
CDR3 protein: ASSFGGRRGDTQY

V gene: TRBV10-3
clone size: -
D gene: TRBD1
CDR3 protein: AISPGGDRVNNEQF

V gene: TRBV18
clone size: -
D gene: -
CDR3 protein: ASSPRSGKTYEQY

V gene: TRBV10-3
clone size: -
D gene: -
CDR3 protein: AISVGGNEQF